This T cell receptor (beta chain) stems from a study of control samples from healthy donors and cancer patients. The CDR3 has 14 amino acids. In germline, CDR1 is MNHEY, CDR2 SVGAGI. Between the trimmed V and J ends, which lost 6 bases and 1 base, there was a span of 10 bases. Clones were read by immunoSEQ multiplex PCR, and TCRdb kept only the in-frame ones, dropping some. The sample gives some 67,000 clones, around 87% of which show up once; over 2% is in the top ten. The TCR comes from a woman aged 45-65 years with head and neck cancer. Sequenced: PBMCs. This chain uses TRBV6-5 with TRBJ1-3; no clear D. The CDR3 coding sequence is TGTGCCAGCAGGATTACAGTATCTGGAAACACCATATATTTT. It is translated as CASRITVSGNTIYF.